The clone carrying this T cell receptor beta chain was detected many times. The data belong to a study of T-cell reconstitution after alpha-beta-depleted transplantation in children. The TCRbeta library was prepared with unique molecular identifiers. Each CDR3 protein is one row after TCRdb ran MiXCR on the PCR reads. Of about 230,000 distinct CDR3 sequences listed, 7.5% to 10% were seen once; the top ten hold approximately 4.7%. The V end lost 7 bases, the J end lost 1 base, and 12 bases lay between the germline ends. The length of the CDR3 is 14 residues. The chain links TRBV12-3 or TRBV12-4 to TRBJ2-3, with unresolved D. Here the sequenced sample was PBMCs from the stem cell graft donor, taken from the stem cell graft. The sequence came from a human donor who donated a stem cell graft to a child with SCID. CDR3 in DNA: TGTGCCAGCACTTCACGGGCTGGCACAGATACGCAGTATTTT. Its protein is CASTSRAGTDTQYF.